The entry below describes one TCR beta chain. In the authors' methods: Amplification of reference gene primers provided the estimated nucleated cell counts. Assay: immunoSEQ multiplex PCR; the TCRdb copy retains only in-frame clones and omits some. That table supplies the V and J calls and clone size; D and trimming were determined from the DNA. The profile shows a few hundred thousand clones, approximately 78% of them singletons. This entry belongs to a study of blood T cell repertoires in COVID-19. Cohorts were determined from participant-reported clinical history. Before being deemed recovered, Cohort 3 donors had two negative PCRs, clearance, or symptom resolution. The CDR3 consists of 13 residues. Germline assignment: CDR1 LNHDA and CDR2 SQIVND (reference sequence). Trimming left V 9 bases short and J 5 bases short, with 16 bases between.

The sample taken for sequencing was PBMCs or T cells enriched from blood (not recorded which). This sequence was found in a man aged 40-49 years who had recovered from COVID-19. This chain links TRBV19 with TRBJ2-5; D is perhaps TRBD2 (6 bases). The CDR3 coding sequence is TGTGCCAGCCGCGGGGTAGGGAGGGAGACCCAGTACTTC. Translated, it gives CASRGVGRETQYF.